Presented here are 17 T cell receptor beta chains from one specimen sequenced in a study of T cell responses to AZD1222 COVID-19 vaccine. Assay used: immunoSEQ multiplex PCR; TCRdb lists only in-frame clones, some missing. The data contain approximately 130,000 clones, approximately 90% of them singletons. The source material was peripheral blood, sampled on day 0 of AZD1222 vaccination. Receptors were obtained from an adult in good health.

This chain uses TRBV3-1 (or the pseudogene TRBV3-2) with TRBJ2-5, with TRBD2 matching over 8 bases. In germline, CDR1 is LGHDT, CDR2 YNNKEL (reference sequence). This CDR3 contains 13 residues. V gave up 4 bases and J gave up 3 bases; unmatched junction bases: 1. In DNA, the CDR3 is TGTGCCAGCAGCCGAGCGGGGGAAGAGACCCAGTACTTC. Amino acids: CASSRAGEETQYF.

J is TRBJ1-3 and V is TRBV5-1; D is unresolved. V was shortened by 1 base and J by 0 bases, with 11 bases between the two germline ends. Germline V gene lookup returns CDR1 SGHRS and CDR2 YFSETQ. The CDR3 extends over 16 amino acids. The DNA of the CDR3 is TGCGCCAGCAGCTTGTCCCTCAGCAGCTCTGGAAACACCATATATTTT. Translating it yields CASSLSLSSSGNTIYF.

The CDR3 DNA sequence: TGTGCCACCAGTGATATATCAGGGGAGGTCAATGAGCAGTTCTTC. This translates into CATSDISGEVNEQFF. The chain joins TRBV24-1 to TRBJ2-1; the D gene could be TRBD1 or TRBD2 (6 bases each). The V end lost 3 bases, the J end lost 6 bases, and 14 bases lay between the germline ends. Per germline, CDR1 KGHDR and CDR2 SFDVKD. The CDR3 is made up of 15 amino acids.

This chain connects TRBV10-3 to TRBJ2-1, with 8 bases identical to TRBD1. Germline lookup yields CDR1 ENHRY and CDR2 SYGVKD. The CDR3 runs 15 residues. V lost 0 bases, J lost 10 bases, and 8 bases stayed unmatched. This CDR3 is CAISESTGGGKEQFF. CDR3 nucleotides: TGTGCCATCAGTGAGTCCACAGGGGGAGGAAAGGAGCAGTTCTTC.

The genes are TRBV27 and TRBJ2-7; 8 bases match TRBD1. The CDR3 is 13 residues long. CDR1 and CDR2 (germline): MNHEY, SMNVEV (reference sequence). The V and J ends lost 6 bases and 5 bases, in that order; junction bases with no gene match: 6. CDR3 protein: CASRETGVNEQYF. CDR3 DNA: TGTGCCAGCAGGGAGACAGGGGTAAACGAGCAGTACTTC.

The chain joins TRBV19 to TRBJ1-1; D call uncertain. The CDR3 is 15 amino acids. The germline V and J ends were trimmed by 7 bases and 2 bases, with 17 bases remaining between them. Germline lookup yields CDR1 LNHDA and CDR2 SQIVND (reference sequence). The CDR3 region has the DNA TGTGCCAGTAATGTCCCGGGTCCTCCAAACACTGAAGCTTTCTTT. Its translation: CASNVPGPPNTEAFF.

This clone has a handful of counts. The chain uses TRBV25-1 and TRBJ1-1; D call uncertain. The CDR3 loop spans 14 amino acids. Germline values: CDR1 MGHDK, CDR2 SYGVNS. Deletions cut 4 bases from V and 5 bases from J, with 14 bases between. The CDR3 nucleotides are TGTGCCAGCAGTGCAGAAGGTTGGGGAACTGAAGCTTTCTTT. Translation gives CASSAEGWGTEAFF. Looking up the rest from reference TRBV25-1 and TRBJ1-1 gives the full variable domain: EADIYQTPRYLVIGTGKKITLECSQTMGHDKMYWYQQDPGMELHLIHYSYGVNSTEKGDLSSESTVSRIRTEHFPLTLESARPSHTSQYLCASSAEGWGTEAFFGQGTRLTVV.

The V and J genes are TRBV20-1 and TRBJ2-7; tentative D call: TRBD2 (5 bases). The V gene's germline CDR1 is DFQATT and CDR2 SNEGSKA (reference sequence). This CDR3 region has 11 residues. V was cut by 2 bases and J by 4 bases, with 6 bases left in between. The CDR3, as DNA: TGCAGTGCTAGAACGGGATACGAGCAGTACTTC. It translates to CSARTGYEQYF.

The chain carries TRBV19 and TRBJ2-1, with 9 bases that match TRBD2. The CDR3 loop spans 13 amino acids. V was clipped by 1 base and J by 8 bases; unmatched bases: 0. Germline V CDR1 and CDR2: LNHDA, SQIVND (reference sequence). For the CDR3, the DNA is TGTGCCAGTAGTATAGGACTAGCGGATGAGCAGTTCTTC. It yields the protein CASSIGLADEQFF.

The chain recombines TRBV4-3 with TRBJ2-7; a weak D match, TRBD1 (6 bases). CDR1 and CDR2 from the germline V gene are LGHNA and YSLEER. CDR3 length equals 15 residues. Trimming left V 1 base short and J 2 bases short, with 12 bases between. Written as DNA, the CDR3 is TGCGCCAGCAGCCAAGGGCAGGGGCCCGCCTACGAGCAGTACTTC. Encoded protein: CASSQGQGPAYEQYF.

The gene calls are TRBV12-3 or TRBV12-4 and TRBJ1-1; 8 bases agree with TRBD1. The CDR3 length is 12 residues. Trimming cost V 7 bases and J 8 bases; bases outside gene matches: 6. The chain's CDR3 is CASMFRTGEAFF. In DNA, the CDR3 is TGTGCCAGCATGTTCAGGACAGGGGAAGCTTTCTTT.

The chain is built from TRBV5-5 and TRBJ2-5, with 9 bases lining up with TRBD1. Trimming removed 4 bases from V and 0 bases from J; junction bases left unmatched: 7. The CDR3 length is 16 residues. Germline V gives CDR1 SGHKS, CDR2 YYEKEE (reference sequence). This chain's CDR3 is CASSPLTGGYQETQYF. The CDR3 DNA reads TGTGCCAGCAGCCCGTTGACAGGGGGATACCAAGAGACCCAGTACTTC.

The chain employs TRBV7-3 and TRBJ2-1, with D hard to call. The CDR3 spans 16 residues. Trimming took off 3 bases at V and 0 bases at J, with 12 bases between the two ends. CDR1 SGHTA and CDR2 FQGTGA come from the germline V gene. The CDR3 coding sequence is TGTGCCAGCAGCTTGAGAGCAGGCAGCTCCTACAATGAGCAGTTCTTC. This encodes CASSLRAGSSYNEQFF.

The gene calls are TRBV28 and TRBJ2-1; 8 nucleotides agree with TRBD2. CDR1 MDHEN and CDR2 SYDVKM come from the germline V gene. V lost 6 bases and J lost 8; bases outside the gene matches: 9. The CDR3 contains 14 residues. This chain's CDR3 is CASSDGTRYYEQFF. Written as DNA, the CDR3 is TGTGCCAGCAGCGACGGGACTAGGTATTATGAGCAGTTCTTC.

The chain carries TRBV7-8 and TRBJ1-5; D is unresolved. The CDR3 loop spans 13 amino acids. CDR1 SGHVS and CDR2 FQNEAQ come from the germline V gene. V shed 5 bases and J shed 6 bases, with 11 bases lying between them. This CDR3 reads CASSRESPQPQHF. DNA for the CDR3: TGTGCCAGCAGCAGGGAATCGCCTCAGCCCCAGCATTTT.

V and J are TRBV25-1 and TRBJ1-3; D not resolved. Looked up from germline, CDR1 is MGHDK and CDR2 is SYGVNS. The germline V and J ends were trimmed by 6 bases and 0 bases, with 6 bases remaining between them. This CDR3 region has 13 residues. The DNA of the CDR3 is TGTGCCAGCAGCTTAAGCTCTGGAAACACCATATATTTT. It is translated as CASSLSSGNTIYF.

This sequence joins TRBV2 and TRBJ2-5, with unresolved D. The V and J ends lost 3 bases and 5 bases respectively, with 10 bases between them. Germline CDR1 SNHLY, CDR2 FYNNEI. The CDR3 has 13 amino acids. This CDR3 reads CASSEVLRETQYF. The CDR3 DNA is TGTGCCAGCAGTGAGGTTTTGCGGGAGACCCAGTACTTC.